This passage covers 10 T cell receptor beta chains from one sample sequenced in a study of beta chain features in type 1 diabetes. Expressed TCRB transcripts were sequenced after all isolated RNA was converted to cDNA. Clones were read by immunoSEQ multiplex PCR, and TCRdb kept only the in-frame ones, dropping some. The data contain 310,000 or so clones, 7% to 9% of them singletons. Sequencing input: central memory CD4+ T cells from blood. The receptors were sampled from a young woman in good health.

This clone has only a few counts. The chain uses TRBV29-1 and TRBJ2-3, with 8 bases fitting TRBD2. Germline values: CDR1 SQVTM, CDR2 ANQGSEA. The CDR3 is made up of 17 amino acids. After removal of 1 base from V and 0 bases from J, the junction contained 9 bases not matched to a gene. The CDR3 sequence is CSVEAPGLGGSTDTQYF. CDR3 bases: TGCAGCGTTGAAGCCCCGGGACTAGGGGGGAGCACAGATACGCAGTATTTT.

This clone was observed a handful of times. The V gene is TRBV28, the J gene TRBJ2-7; 9 nucleotides agree with TRBD2. The V gene's germline CDR1 is MDHEN and CDR2 SYDVKM. V shed 4 bases, J shed 3 bases, and the junction held 10 bases outside the gene matches. This CDR3 is 16 amino acids long. The DNA for the CDR3 is TGTGCCAGCAGTTCCCCTGGCGGGAGGGCCCGCTACGAGCAGTACTTC. This codes for CASSSPGGRARYEQYF.

This clone was found a few times. The chain combines TRBV4-1 with TRBJ2-4; no clear D. The CDR3 sequence is 15 residues long. CDR1 and CDR2 (germline): MGHRA, YSYEKL. Trimming removed 4 bases from V and 1 base from J, with 11 bases in between. This CDR3 is CASSLLPSAKNIQYF. The CDR3 bases are TGCGCCAGCAGCCTCCTTCCTAGTGCCAAAAACATTCAGTACTTC.

The V and J genes are TRBV28 and TRBJ2-3; 7 nucleotides align to TRBD1. The CDR3 is 15 residues long. The V and J ends lost 6 bases and 4 bases, in that order; junction bases with no gene match: 10. Germline V gene lookup returns CDR1 MDHEN and CDR2 SYDVKM. In DNA, the CDR3 is TGTGCCAGCAGCCGTACAGGGGTGAGGGCAGATACGCAGTATTTT. Amino acids: CASSRTGVRADTQYF.

Only a few counts were recorded for this clone. The chain links TRBV7-6 to TRBJ2-1, with 10 bases fitting TRBD2. CDR3 length: 15 amino acids. Germline assignment: CDR1 SGHVS and CDR2 FNYEAQ. J was trimmed by 4 bases and V by 5 bases; bases with no gene match: 5. The CDR3 DNA reads as TGTGCCAGCAGCCATGGACTAGCGGATTACAATGAGCAGTTCTTC. Its protein product is CASSHGLADYNEQFF.

Only a few counts were recorded for this clone. The V call is TRBV29-1, the J call TRBJ2-3, with D tentatively TRBD2 (5 bases). The germline CDR1 and CDR2 sequences are SQVTM and ANQGSEA. This CDR3 region has 14 residues. Trimming shortened V by 2 bases and J by 0 bases, and 9 bases separated the two germline ends. CDR3 DNA: TGCAGCGTTGAAAGGCGGACTAGCACAGATACGCAGTATTTT. Amino acid sequence: CSVERRTSTDTQYF.

This chain uses TRBV19 with TRBJ1-5; perhaps TRBD1 as D (5 bases). V lost 3 bases to trimming and J lost 4 bases, with 7 bases between them. CDR3 length equals 13 residues. Per the germline V gene, CDR1 is LNHDA and CDR2 is SQIVND (reference sequence). The chain's CDR3 is CASSMDKNQPQHF. In nucleotides, the CDR3 is TGTGCCAGTAGTATGGACAAGAATCAGCCCCAGCATTTT.

The chain has TRBV7-3 and TRBJ2-5, with 7 nucleotides matching TRBD2. The CDR3 has 13 residues. J lost 3 bases, V lost 5 bases, and 3 bases had no gene match. The germline V gene encodes CDR1 SGHTA and CDR2 FQGTGA. Here the CDR3 DNA reads TGTGCCAGCAGCCCGGGGAGGGAAGAGACCCAGTACTTC. This encodes CASSPGREETQYF.

This clone occurred a few times. V and J are TRBV18 and TRBJ2-1; a possible D gene is TRBD2 (6 bases). V was cut by 4 bases and J by 5 bases, with 21 bases left in between. Germline V CDR1 and CDR2: KGHSH, LQKENI. CDR3 size: 17 residues. In DNA, the CDR3 is TGTGCCAGCTCACTCGGACTAAACCCACTAATTGACAATGAGCAGTTCTTC. This gives the protein CASSLGLNPLIDNEQFF.

This clone has just a few counts. The chain is built from TRBV7-8 and TRBJ2-1; TRBD1 matches 7 bases. The V gene end was trimmed by 1 base and the J gene end by 7 bases; junction bases not matched to a gene: 7. Germline assignment: CDR1 SGHVS and CDR2 FQNEAQ. The CDR3 consists of 15 residues. The CDR3 DNA sequence: TGTGCCAGCAGCTTAGGGACAGGAGGTGGAAATGAGCAGTTCTTC. Its translation: CASSLGTGGGNEQFF. The full variable domain, rest sourced from reference TRBV7-8 and TRBJ2-1, is GAGVSQSPRYKVAKRGQDVALRCDPISGHVSLFWYQQALGQGPEFLTYFQNEAQLDKSGLPSDRFFAERPEGSVSTLKIQRTQQEDSAVYLCASSLGTGGGNEQFFGPGTRLTVL.